The clone carrying this T cell receptor beta chain has only a few counts. TCRdb independently ran MiXCR on the RACE reads; one entry per CDR3 protein. The table has 65,000 to 80,000 distinct CDR3 sequences, around 10% seen once. The data originate from a study of human T cells and chemical hapten exposure. The J segment lost 2 bases and the V segment lost 4 bases, leaving 8 bases of the junction unmatched. In germline, CDR1 is SGHDT, CDR2 YYEEEE. This CDR3 has 15 amino acids. Time point noted: patch test 1, 2 weeks after DPC sensitization. Treatment defined: therapeutic diphenylcyclopropenone sensitization with weekly scalp DPC.

The V gene is TRBV5-6, the J gene TRBJ2-5; 7 bases map to TRBD1. Material: whole blood, obtained in connection with sensitization to the hapten diphenylcyclopropenone (DPC). The source is a woman between 45 and 60 years old with alopecia areata. Some clones in this sample may be carry-over from other donors' samples. CDR3 region: CASSRGGAGQETQYF. DNA of the CDR3: TGTGCCAGCAGCCGAGGGGGCGCTGGGCAAGAGACCCAGTACTTC.